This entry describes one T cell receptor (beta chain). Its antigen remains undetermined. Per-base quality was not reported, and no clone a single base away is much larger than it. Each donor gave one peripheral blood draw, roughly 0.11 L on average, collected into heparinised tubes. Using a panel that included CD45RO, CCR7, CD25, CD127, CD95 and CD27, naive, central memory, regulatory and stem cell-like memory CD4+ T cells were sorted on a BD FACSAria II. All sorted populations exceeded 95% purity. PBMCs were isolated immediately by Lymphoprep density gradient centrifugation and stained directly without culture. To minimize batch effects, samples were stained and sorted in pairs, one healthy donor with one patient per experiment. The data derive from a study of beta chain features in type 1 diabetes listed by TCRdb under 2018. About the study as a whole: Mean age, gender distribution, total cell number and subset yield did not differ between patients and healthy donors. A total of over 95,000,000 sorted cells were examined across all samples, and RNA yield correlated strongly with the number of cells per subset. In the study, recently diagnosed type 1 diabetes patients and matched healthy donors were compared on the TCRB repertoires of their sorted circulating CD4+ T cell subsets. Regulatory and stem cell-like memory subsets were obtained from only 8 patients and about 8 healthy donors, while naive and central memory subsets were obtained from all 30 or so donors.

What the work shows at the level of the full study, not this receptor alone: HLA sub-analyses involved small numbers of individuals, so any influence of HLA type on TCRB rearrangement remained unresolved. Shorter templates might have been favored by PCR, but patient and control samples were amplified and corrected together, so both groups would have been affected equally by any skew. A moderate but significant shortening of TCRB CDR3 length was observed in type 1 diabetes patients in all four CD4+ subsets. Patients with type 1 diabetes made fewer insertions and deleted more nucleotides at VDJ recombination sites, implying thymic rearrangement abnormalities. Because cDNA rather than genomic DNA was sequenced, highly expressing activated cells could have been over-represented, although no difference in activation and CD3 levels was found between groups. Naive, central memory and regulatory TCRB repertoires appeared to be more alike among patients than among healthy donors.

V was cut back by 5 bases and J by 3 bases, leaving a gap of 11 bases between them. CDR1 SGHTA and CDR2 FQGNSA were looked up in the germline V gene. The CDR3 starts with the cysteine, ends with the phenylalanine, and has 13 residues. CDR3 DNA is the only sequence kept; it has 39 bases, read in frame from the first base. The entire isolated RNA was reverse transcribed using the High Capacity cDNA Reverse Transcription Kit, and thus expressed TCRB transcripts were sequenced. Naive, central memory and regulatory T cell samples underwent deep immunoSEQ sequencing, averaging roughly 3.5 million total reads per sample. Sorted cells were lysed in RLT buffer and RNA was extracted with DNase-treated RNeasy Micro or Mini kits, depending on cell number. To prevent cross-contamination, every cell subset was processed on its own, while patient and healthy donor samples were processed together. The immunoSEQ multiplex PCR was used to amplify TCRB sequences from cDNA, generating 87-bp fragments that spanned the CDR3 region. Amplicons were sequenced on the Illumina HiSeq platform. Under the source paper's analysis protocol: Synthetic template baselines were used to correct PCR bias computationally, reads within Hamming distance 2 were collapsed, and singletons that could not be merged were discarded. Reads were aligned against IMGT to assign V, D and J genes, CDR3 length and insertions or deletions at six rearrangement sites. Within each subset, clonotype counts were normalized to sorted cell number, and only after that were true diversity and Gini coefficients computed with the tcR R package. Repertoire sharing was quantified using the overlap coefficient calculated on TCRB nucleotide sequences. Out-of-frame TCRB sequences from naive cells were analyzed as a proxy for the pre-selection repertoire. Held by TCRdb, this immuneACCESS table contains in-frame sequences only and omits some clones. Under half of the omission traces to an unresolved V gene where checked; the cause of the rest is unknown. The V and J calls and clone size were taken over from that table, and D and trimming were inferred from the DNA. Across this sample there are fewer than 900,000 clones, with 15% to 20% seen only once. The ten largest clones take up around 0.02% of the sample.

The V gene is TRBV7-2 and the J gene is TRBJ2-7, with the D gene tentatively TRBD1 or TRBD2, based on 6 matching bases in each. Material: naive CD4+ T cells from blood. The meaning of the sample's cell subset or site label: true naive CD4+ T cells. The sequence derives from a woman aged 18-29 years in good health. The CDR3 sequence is CASSEGGNYEQYF. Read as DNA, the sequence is TGTGCCAGCAGCGAAGGGGGGAACTACGAGCAGTACTTC.